This T cell receptor (beta chain) was documented in a study of blood T cell repertoires in COVID-19. Study background: Samples of COVID-19 (acute and convalescent) were obtained from the United States, Italy and Spain. PBMCs, B-cell-depleted T cells, or T cells were the source of the cDNA or gDNA that made up the material.

The assay was immunoSEQ multiplex PCR, and TCRdb's table has in-frame clones only and misses some. The sample holds 120,000 to 150,000 clones, 85% to 90% seen once. Germline CDR1 is SGHVS and CDR2 is FQNEAQ. The germline V and J ends were trimmed by 5 bases and 4 bases, with 23 bases remaining between them. The CDR3 length is 17 residues. V gene TRBV7-8 combines with J gene TRBJ1-2; tentatively, D is TRBD1 (5 bases). Sequencing was carried out using peripheral blood. This sequence originates from a woman in her sixties with active COVID-19. As DNA, the CDR3 is TGTGCCAGCAGCGGGGCGGGGCGGGGGAGGAGGGCCTATGGCTACACCTTC. Translating it yields CASSGAGRGRRAYGYTF.